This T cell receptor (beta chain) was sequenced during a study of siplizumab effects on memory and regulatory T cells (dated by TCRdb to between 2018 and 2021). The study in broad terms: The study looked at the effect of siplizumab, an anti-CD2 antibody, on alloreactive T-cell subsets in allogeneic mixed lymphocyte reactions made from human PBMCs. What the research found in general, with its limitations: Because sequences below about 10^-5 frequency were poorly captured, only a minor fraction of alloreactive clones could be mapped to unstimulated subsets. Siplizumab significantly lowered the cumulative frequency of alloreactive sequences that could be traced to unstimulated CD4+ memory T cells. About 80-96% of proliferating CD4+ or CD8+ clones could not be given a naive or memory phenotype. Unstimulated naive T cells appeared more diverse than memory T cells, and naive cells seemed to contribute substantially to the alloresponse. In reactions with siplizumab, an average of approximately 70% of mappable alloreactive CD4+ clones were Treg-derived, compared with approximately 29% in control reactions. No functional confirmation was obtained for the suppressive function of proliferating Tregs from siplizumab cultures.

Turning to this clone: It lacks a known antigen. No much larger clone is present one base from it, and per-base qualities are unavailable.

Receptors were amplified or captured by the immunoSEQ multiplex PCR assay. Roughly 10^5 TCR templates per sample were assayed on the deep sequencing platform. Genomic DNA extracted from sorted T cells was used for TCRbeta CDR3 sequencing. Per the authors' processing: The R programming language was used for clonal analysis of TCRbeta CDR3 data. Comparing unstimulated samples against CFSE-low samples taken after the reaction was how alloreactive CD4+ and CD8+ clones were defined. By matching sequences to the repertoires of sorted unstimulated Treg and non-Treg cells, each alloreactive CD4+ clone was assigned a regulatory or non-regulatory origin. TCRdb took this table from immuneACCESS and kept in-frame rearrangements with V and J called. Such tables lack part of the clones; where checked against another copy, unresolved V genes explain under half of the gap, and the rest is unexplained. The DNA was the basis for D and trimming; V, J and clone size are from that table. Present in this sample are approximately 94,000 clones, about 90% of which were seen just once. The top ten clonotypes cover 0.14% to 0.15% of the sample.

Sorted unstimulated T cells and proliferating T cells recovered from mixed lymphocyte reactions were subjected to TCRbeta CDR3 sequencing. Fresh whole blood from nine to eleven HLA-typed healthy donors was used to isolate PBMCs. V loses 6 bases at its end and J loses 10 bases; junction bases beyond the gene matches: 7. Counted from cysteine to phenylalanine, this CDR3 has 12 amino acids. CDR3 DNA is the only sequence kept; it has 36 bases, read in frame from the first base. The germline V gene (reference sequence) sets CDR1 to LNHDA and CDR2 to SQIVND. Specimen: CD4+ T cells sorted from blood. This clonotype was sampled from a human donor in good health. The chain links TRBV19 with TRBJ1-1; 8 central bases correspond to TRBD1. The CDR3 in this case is CASSNDRGAAFF. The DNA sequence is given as TGTGCCAGTAGCAATGACAGGGGAGCAGCTTTCTTT.